The TCR beta chain under discussion was sequenced for a study of T cell responses to AZD1222 COVID-19 vaccine. Broader study findings: Increases in Spike-specific TCR breadth and depth were seen after two AZD1222 doses. Along spike, vaccine-associated CD4 TCRs were found throughout, with dominance at 160-218 and 743-854. Unmutated variant regions reportedly attract nearly half of all spike-specific TCRs. Clonal diversity may have been underestimated in mostly white British donors.

V dropped 6 bases and J dropped 2 bases, with 12 bases sitting between them. CDR3 length equals 14 residues. CDR1 MNHEY and CDR2 SVGAGI come from the germline V gene. In the case of this clone: Antigen: not known.

Generated by immunoSEQ multiplex PCR, the TCRdb table keeps only in-frame clones and is missing some. The profile shows some 120,000 clones, 85% to 90% of them singletons. The source material was peripheral blood, sampled on day 0 of AZD1222 vaccination. The TCR comes from an adult in good health. The V gene is TRBV6-5, the J gene TRBJ2-3; tentatively, D is TRBD2 (5 bases). The CDR3 nucleotides read TGTGCCAGCAGGATGACGGGATTCACAGATACGCAGTATTTT. It yields the protein CASRMTGFTDTQYF.